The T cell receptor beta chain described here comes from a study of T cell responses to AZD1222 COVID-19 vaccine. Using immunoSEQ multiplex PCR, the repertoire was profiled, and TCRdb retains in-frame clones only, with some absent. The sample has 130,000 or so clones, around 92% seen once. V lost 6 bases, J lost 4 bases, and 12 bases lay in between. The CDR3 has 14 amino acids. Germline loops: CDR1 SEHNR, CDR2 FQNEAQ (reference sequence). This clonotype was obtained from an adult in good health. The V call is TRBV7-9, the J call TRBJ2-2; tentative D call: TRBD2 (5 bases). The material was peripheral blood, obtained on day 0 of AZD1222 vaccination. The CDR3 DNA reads TGTGCCAGCAGTCTTCTAAGCGGCACCGGGGAGCTGTTTTTT. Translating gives CASSLLSGTGELFF.